These 29 T cell receptor beta chains were all obtained from the same sample, sequenced in a study of early T cells in non-severe SARS-CoV-2 infection. Via MiXCR, TCRdb re-called the 5' RACE reads, giving one row per CDR3 protein. The repertoire includes approximately 67,000 distinct CDR3 sequences, more than 9% of them detected once, and 3% to 4% sits in the top ten. Sequencing used whole blood. These receptors all come from an adult who was a healthcare worker with PCR-confirmed SARS-CoV-2 infection or an uninfected control (not recorded which).

The CDR3 coding sequence is TGTGCCAGCAGTTACTCGGGACAGAAAACAGATACGCAGTATTTT. Protein product: CASSYSGQKTDTQYF. The chain uses TRBV6-5 and TRBJ2-3; 7 bases are a match to TRBD1. Germline CDR1 is MNHEY and CDR2 is SVGAGI. Trimming at V came to 0 bases and at J to 3 bases, leaving 3 bases not matched to a gene. The CDR3 runs 15 residues.

Of note for this clonotype: A read error may be the cause here, since a much bigger clone is one base away. The chain carries TRBV29-1 and TRBJ2-5, with D possibly matching TRBD2 (6 bases). V gave up 3 bases and J gave up 4 bases, with 12 bases separating them. The CDR3 covers 13 residues. The germline CDR1 and CDR2 sequences are SQVTM and ANQGSEA. The CDR3 region has the DNA TGCAGCGTTGATCACGGGAGATTAGAGACCCAGTACTTC. As protein: CSVDHGRLETQYF.

This rearrangement joins TRBV2 to TRBJ1-5; tentative D call: TRBD1 (5 bases). Trimming stripped 8 bases from V and 4 bases from J, with 9 bases between. CDR1 is SNHLY, CDR2 FYNNEI, per germline. The CDR3 consists of 12 residues. CDR3 nucleotide sequence: TGTGCCAGCGGGGGTGCAAATCAGCCCCAGCATTTT. Its translation: CASGGANQPQHF.

This clonotype appeared many times. The rearrangement joins TRBV10-3 to TRBJ2-1, with 9 bases identical to TRBD2. Germline CDR1 ENHRY, CDR2 SYGVKD. V dropped 2 bases and J dropped 8; count of bases not matched to a gene: 7. The CDR3 length is 15 residues. CDR3 sequence (DNA): TGTGCCATCAGTGAGACGGGACTAGCTGGCGATGAGCAGTTCTTC. It codes for CAISETGLAGDEQFF.

There are many counts of this clonotype. This chain's CDR3 is CASSQDQETQYF. As DNA, the CDR3 is TGCGCCAGCAGCCAAGACCAAGAGACCCAGTACTTC. The chain links TRBV4-1 to TRBJ2-5; no firm D call. The V and J ends lost 0 bases and 1 base respectively, with 0 bases between them. This CDR3 comprises 12 residues. CDR1 and CDR2 from the germline V gene are MGHRA and YSYEKL.

The J gene is TRBJ1-1, the V gene TRBV2; D not certain. V was shortened by 5 bases and J by 1 base, with 11 bases between the two germline ends. The CDR3 runs to 14 residues. In germline, CDR1 is SNHLY, CDR2 FYNNEI. CDR3 sequence reads: CASSSISGNTEAFF. Written as DNA, the CDR3 is TGTGCCAGCAGTTCCATTTCAGGGAACACTGAAGCTTTCTTT.

This clonotype was counted at least ten times. The gene calls are TRBV4-2 and TRBJ2-3; D not resolved. Trimming stripped 1 base from V and 4 bases from J, with 9 bases between. The germline gives CDR1 LGHNA, CDR2 YNFKEQ. The CDR3 spans 14 residues. CDR3 amino acids: CASSQGSPSDTQYF. The CDR3 DNA reads as TGTGCCAGCAGCCAAGGGAGCCCGTCAGATACGCAGTATTTT.

In its sample, this clonotype was seen many times. J is TRBJ1-6 and V is TRBV20-1; 7 nucleotides align to TRBD1. Germline CDR1 DFQATT, CDR2 SNEGSKA (reference sequence). V lost 0 bases and J lost 2; bases outside the gene matches: 4. CDR3 size: 16 residues. DNA for the CDR3: TGCAGTGCTAGAGATATACAGGGGACCTATAATTCACCCCTCCACTTT. The encoded protein is CSARDIQGTYNSPLHF.

This clonotype was recorded at least ten times. The chain couples TRBV9 to TRBJ1-4, with TRBD1 identical over 10 bases. V trimming: 4 bases; J trimming: 7 bases; junction bases outside the gene matches: 4. The CDR3 length is 14 residues. The germline CDR1 and CDR2 sequences are SGDLS and YYNGEE. CDR3: CASSFRDRGEKLFF. In nucleotides, the CDR3 is TGTGCCAGCAGCTTCCGGGACAGGGGTGAAAAACTGTTTTTT.

This clonotype was recorded many times. The chain is built from TRBV6-2 or TRBV6-3 and TRBJ2-6; TRBD1 might be the D (5 bases). Per germline, CDR1 MNHEY and CDR2 SVGEGT. This CDR3 has 13 residues. Trimming left V 8 bases short and J 5 bases short, with 10 bases between. CDR3 nucleotide sequence: TGTGCCAGCGGACAAGCTAGGGCCAACGTCCTGACTTTC. Translation gives CASGQARANVLTF.

This chain connects TRBV2 to TRBJ1-1, with D perhaps TRBD1 (6 bases). Germline loops: CDR1 SNHLY, CDR2 FYNNEI. This CDR3 has 13 residues. The ends were cut back, 5 bases at V and 4 bases at J, with 11 bases in the middle. CDR3 in amino acids: CASSKQGTTEAFF. CDR3 nucleotide sequence: TGTGCCAGCAGTAAGCAGGGGACCACTGAAGCTTTCTTT.

For this clonotype: The CDR3 ends on some other residue instead of the conserved phenylalanine or tryptophan, so this is likely a read error. This chain links TRBV7-2 with TRBJ2-2; D possibly corresponds to TRBD1 (6 bases). V was trimmed by 5 bases and J by 8 bases, leaving 9 bases between them. The V gene's germline CDR1 is SGHTA and CDR2 FQGNSA. The CDR3 runs 12 residues. CDR3 amino acids: CASSVDRGELFL. CDR3 nucleotide sequence: TGTGCCAGCAGCGTAGACAGGGGGGAGCTGTTTCTT.

This clonotype has only one observation. A read error may explain this, as a much larger clone is one base away. This chain links TRBV3-1 with TRBJ1-4; TRBD1 is a possible D gene (5 bases). Germline V gives CDR1 LGHDT, CDR2 YNNKEL (reference sequence). The CDR3 is 14 amino acids. Written as DNA, the CDR3 is TGTGCCCGCAGCGACCCCACCCAGGGCGAAAAACTGTTTTTT. Translating it yields CARSDPTQGEKLFF.

The V gene is TRBV19, the J gene TRBJ1-5; 7 positions match TRBD1. With V trimmed by 4 bases and J by 0 bases, 6 bases remained unmatched. Germline V gives CDR1 LNHDA, CDR2 SQIVND (reference sequence). The CDR3 spans 16 residues. The CDR3 DNA reads TGTGCCAGTAGTAAGACAGGGTTTTATAGCAATCAGCCCCAGCATTTT. Its protein product is CASSKTGFYSNQPQHF.

The chain couples TRBV21-1 to TRBJ2-1. TRBV21-1 counts as a pseudogene. CDR3 length equals 14 residues. CDR3 DNA: TGTGCCAGCAGCTCCGAAAACGGCTACAATGAGCAGTTCTTC. Amino acid sequence: CASSSENGYNEQFF.

This clonotype appeared many times. The V gene is TRBV12-3 or TRBV12-4, the J gene TRBJ1-5; tentatively, D is TRBD1 (6 bases). There are 14 residues in the CDR3. Deletions cut 5 bases from V and 6 bases from J, with 14 bases between. CDR3 amino acids: CASSPFRGTQPQHF. The CDR3 region has the DNA TGTGCCAGCAGTCCTTTCAGGGGCACTCAGCCCCAGCATTTT.

In its sample, this clonotype ranks as medium-sized. The J gene is TRBJ2-7, the V gene TRBV4-2; TRBD1 agrees at 9 bases. The CDR3 totals 16 residues. Trimming at V came to 0 bases and at J to 1 base, leaving 4 bases not matched to a gene. Germline V gene sequence: CDR1 LGHNA, CDR2 YNFKEQ. The CDR3 sequence: CASSQDLGTGSYEQYF. The DNA of the CDR3 is TGTGCCAGCAGCCAAGATCTGGGGACAGGGTCCTACGAGCAGTACTTC.

This clonotype was observed at least ten times. The chain has TRBV6-6 and TRBJ2-7; D gene uncertain. CDR3 length: 12 amino acids. Germline assignment: CDR1 MNHNY and CDR2 SVGAGI (reference sequence). The V and J ends lost 6 bases and 3 bases respectively, with 9 bases between them. DNA of the CDR3: TGTGCCAGCAGCCGGGCAAGCTACGAGCAGTACTTC. Translating it yields CASSRASYEQYF.

This clonotype showed up many times. The chain recombines TRBV12-5 with TRBJ2-2, with 8 bases lining up with TRBD1. Germline V CDR1 and CDR2: LGHNT, FRNRAP. The junction had 12 bases not matched to a gene; V was cut back by 1 base and J by 2 bases. The CDR3 spans 19 residues. This CDR3 is CASGLGSKTGEPNTGELFF. CDR3 DNA sequence: TGTGCTAGTGGTTTGGGCTCGAAGACAGGGGAGCCCAACACCGGGGAGCTGTTTTTT.

This clonotype was observed many times. The chain joins TRBV10-3 to TRBJ1-5, with TRBD1 as a possible D gene (5 bases). The V end lost 6 bases, the J end lost 7 bases, and 16 bases lay between the germline ends. This CDR3 comprises 14 residues. Germline assignment: CDR1 ENHRY and CDR2 SYGVKD. The CDR3 spells CAISASGKGQPQHF. CDR3 coding DNA: TGTGCCATCAGCGCCTCAGGGAAAGGCCAGCCCCAGCATTTT.

This clonotype was picked up many times. The chain couples TRBV20-1 to TRBJ1-1, with a weak D call TRBD1 (5 bases). This CDR3 region has 11 residues. The germline V gene has CDR1 DFQATT and CDR2 SNEGSKA (reference sequence). V gave up 1 base and J gave up 11 bases, with 11 bases separating them. CDR3 loop: CSARAPPGAFF. The CDR3 DNA reads TGCAGTGCTAGAGCCCCCCCAGGGGCTTTCTTT.

A few counts support this clonotype. The chain has TRBV6-1 and TRBJ1-3; perhaps TRBD1 as D (6 bases). Trimming left V 2 bases short and J 4 bases short, with 12 bases between. In germline, CDR1 is MNHNS, CDR2 SASEGT. This CDR3 spans 15 amino acids. Here the CDR3 reads CASSEMGGAGNTIYF. The CDR3 bases are TGTGCCAGCAGTGAAATGGGGGGCGCCGGAAACACCATATATTTT.

This clonotype was recorded a few times. CDR3 coding DNA: TGTGCCAGCAGCTTAGAAACTAGCGGGCCCCGGAAGCAGTTCTTC. Its translation: CASSLETSGPRKQFF. The chain uses TRBV7-2 and TRBJ2-1; TRBD2 matches 9 bases. The CDR3 runs 15 residues. Germline lookup yields CDR1 SGHTA and CDR2 FQGNSA. V lost 1 base to trimming and J lost 11 bases; unmatched junction nucleotides: 9.

The genes are TRBV5-1 and TRBJ2-1; 8 bases are shared with TRBD2. Germline-derived CDR1 and CDR2 are SGHRS and YFSETQ. The CDR3 covers 15 residues. V gave up 2 bases and J gave up 2 bases; unmatched junction bases: 3. The CDR3 spells CASSFIAGPYNEQFF. CDR3 DNA sequence: TGCGCCAGCAGCTTTATAGCGGGACCCTACAATGAGCAGTTCTTC.

The table lists this clonotype with many counts. The rearrangement links TRBV21-1 to TRBJ1-5; TRBD1 was called by the table and not checked on the DNA. TRBV21-1 represents a pseudogene. The CDR3 extends over 17 amino acids. The CDR3 DNA is TGTGCCAGCAGCAATTTAGGACATCCGTATAGCAATCAGCCCCAGCATTTT. Translating it yields CASSNLGHPYSNQPQHF.

This clonotype was seen repeatedly, ten times or more. The chain uses TRBV29-1 and TRBJ2-7; D remains ambiguous. V lost 5 bases and J lost 0, with 14 bases in between. Germline V lookup: CDR1 SQVTM, CDR2 ANQGSEA. The CDR3 has 14 amino acids. The CDR3 nucleotides are TGCAGCGTTCGGCCAGAGGCCAGCTCCTACGAGCAGTACTTC. Translation gives CSVRPEASSYEQYF.

This chain links TRBV2 with TRBJ1-6, with D possibly matching TRBD1 (6 bases). V was clipped by 6 bases and J by 14 bases, with 20 bases between them. The CDR3 sequence is 14 residues long. Germline V gives CDR1 SNHLY, CDR2 FYNNEI. The CDR3 DNA sequence: TGTGCCAGCAGCCCCCAGGGGCCCGGATTGACCCTCCACTTT. Protein product: CASSPQGPGLTLHF.

This clonotype has just a few counts. The chain recombines TRBV18 with TRBJ2-1, with 8 bases that match TRBD1. This CDR3 has 14 residues. Germline V CDR1 and CDR2: KGHSH, LQKENI. With 6 bases clipped from V and 5 bases from J, the junction kept 6 bases outside the gene matches. CDR3 residues: CASSRQGSDNEQFF. The CDR3 coding sequence is TGTGCCAGCTCTCGACAGGGGTCGGACAATGAGCAGTTCTTC.

This clonotype was observed many times. V and J are TRBV7-6 and TRBJ2-1; TRBD1 matches 12 bases. The germline V gene has CDR1 SGHVS and CDR2 FNYEAQ. V shed 2 bases and J 7 bases; nucleotides not matched to a gene: 6. The CDR3 totals 16 residues. For the CDR3, the DNA is TGTGCCAGCAGCTTAACCGGGACAGGGGGCGGGAATGAGCAGTTCTTC. Its translation: CASSLTGTGGGNEQFF.